This T cell receptor (beta chain) originates from a study of blood T cell repertoires in COVID-19. TCRdb's copy holds only in-frame clones and misses some; the assay was immunoSEQ multiplex PCR. The sample records hundreds of thousands of clones, nearly 90% being singletons. Germline V gene sequence: CDR1 MNHNS, CDR2 SASEGT. The CDR3 has 15 amino acids. Trimming cost V 2 bases and J 3 bases, with 11 bases left between them. This clone was seen a handful of times. This clonotype was sampled from a woman aged 18 to 35 who had recovered from COVID-19. This rearrangement joins TRBV6-1 to TRBJ2-1; a possible D gene is TRBD2 (6 bases). Sequencing was performed on peripheral blood. The CDR3 loop reads CASSEFSGIYNEQFF. Written as DNA, the CDR3 is TGTGCCAGCAGTGAATTTAGCGGAATCTACAATGAGCAGTTCTTC.